This T cell receptor beta chain is drawn from a study of blood T cell repertoires in COVID-19. About the research overall: Donors in the United States, Italy and Spain gave samples during acute or convalescent COVID-19.

Per the study methods: Counts of nucleated cells, estimated from reference gene primer amplification, were obtained. Only in-frame clones appear in the TCRdb table, and some are missing; sequencing was by immunoSEQ multiplex PCR. V, J and clone size derive from that table, while D and trimming were established from the DNA sequence. The table includes around 330,000 clones, roughly 90% detected once. What the recovered Cohort 3 donors had was two negative PCRs, clearance, or symptom resolution. V was clipped by 2 bases and J by 3 bases; unmatched bases: 8. CDR1 SGHDN and CDR2 FVKESK come from the germline V gene. The CDR3 spans 16 residues.

This clonotype was obtained from a woman aged 40 to 50 who had recovered from COVID-19. V and J are TRBV14 and TRBJ2-7; 9 bases line up with TRBD1. The material sequenced was PBMCs or T cells enriched from blood (not recorded which). The CDR3 bases are TGTGCCAGCAGCCAACGAGGACAGGGGCGTAACTACGAGCAGTACTTC. Translating gives CASSQRGQGRNYEQYF.